Below, 15 T cell receptor beta chains from the same sample are listed, as sequenced in a study of T-cell reconstitution after alpha-beta-depleted transplantation in children. Preparation of the TCRbeta library was carried out with unique molecular identifiers. TCRdb recomputed calls from the PCR reads with MiXCR, one row per CDR3 protein. The sample lists around 960,000 distinct CDR3 sequences; around 30% were seen once. The sample here was PBMCs, mostly from graft donor cells, taken 360 days after TCRalphabeta/CD19-depleted stem cell transplant. Receptor source: a boy younger than two who had a stem cell transplant for SCID, so the T cells may come from the graft donor.

There are many counts of this clonotype. The J gene is TRBJ1-1, the V gene TRBV5-5; D is uncertain. CDR1 is SGHKS, CDR2 YYEKEE, per germline (reference sequence). Trimming pared 4 bases from V and 0 bases from J, leaving 10 bases between. The CDR3 spans 14 residues. CDR3 DNA: TGTGCCAGCAGCCATTCGGGTGTGAACACTGAAGCTTTCTTT. This translates into CASSHSGVNTEAFF. Full variable domain (remainder filled in from reference TRBV5-5 and TRBJ1-1): DAGVTQSPTHLIKTRGQQVTLRCSPISGHKSVSWYQQVLGQGPQFIFQYYEKEERGRGNFPDRFSARQFPNYSSELNVNALLLGDSALYLCASSHSGVNTEAFFGQGTRLTVV.

The chain couples TRBV12-3 or TRBV12-4 to TRBJ2-7; no clear D gene. Trimming stripped 2 bases from V and 5 bases from J, with 10 bases between. This CDR3 is 13 amino acids long. The CDR3 is CASSLQQIHEQYF. CDR3 DNA sequence: TGTGCCAGCAGTTTACAACAGATCCACGAGCAGTACTTC.

This sequence joins TRBV27 and TRBJ2-3; 9 nucleotides line up with TRBD1. Germline V lookup: CDR1 MNHEY, CDR2 SMNVEV (reference sequence). J gave up 4 bases and V 5 bases, and 16 bases lay outside the gene matches. This CDR3 spans 18 amino acids. The CDR3, as DNA: TGTGCCAGCAGTCCCCCGGACAGGGGTTACCTTGGTGCAGATACGCAGTATTTT. Protein sequence: CASSPPDRGYLGADTQYF.

The gene calls are TRBV20-1 and TRBJ1-1; TRBD1 agrees at 8 bases. The CDR3 covers 16 residues. Unmatched junction bases numbered 8, after V lost 1 base and J lost 1 base. The germline gives CDR1 DFQATT, CDR2 SNEGSKA (reference sequence). Written as DNA, the CDR3 is TGCAGTGCTAGAGTGAGGCCACAGGGGGAGAACACTGAAGCTTTCTTT. Translated, it gives CSARVRPQGENTEAFF.

This clonotype occurred many times. The chain is built from TRBV13 and TRBJ2-7; D is unresolved. Trimming stripped 0 bases from V and 5 bases from J, with 8 bases between. Germline values: CDR1 PRHDT, CDR2 FYEKMQ (reference sequence). This CDR3 has 13 amino acids. DNA of the CDR3: TGTGCCAGCAGCTTAGGTGTTATAGACGAGCAGTACTTC. It yields the protein CASSLGVIDEQYF.

This clonotype turned up a few times. V is TRBV20-1 and J is TRBJ2-1, with 10 bases that match TRBD2. CDR1 DFQATT and CDR2 SNEGSKA come from the germline V gene (reference sequence). J gave up 2 bases and V 1 base, and 5 bases lay outside the gene matches. The CDR3 runs 16 residues. CDR3 residues: CSARGTSGEPYNEQFF. The CDR3, as DNA: TGCAGTGCTAGAGGAACTAGCGGGGAACCCTACAATGAGCAGTTCTTC.

This clonotype was counted ten times or more. CDR3 amino acids: CASSLERRVQYF. The CDR3, as DNA: TGTGCCAGCAGCTTAGAGCGCAGGGTGCAGTACTTC. The rearrangement links TRBV7-9 to TRBJ2-7; TRBD1 might be the D (5 bases). The CDR3 extends over 12 amino acids. In germline, CDR1 is SEHNR, CDR2 FQNEAQ (reference sequence). The V end lost 1 base, the J end lost 9 bases, and 10 bases lay between the germline ends.

Only a few counts were recorded for this clonotype. The V gene is TRBV2, the J gene TRBJ2-3, with TRBD2 identical over 7 bases. Germline V gene data show CDR1 as SNHLY and CDR2 as FYNNEI. The CDR3 extends over 15 amino acids. Unmatched junction bases numbered 7, after V lost 7 bases and J lost 0 bases. The CDR3 here is CASNWWGGSTDTQYF. Here the CDR3 DNA reads TGTGCCAGCAATTGGTGGGGGGGTAGCACAGATACGCAGTATTTT.

The chain links TRBV12-3 or TRBV12-4 to TRBJ1-1; D uncertain. Between the trimmed V and J ends, which lost 5 bases and 5 bases, there was a span of 12 bases. CDR3 length: 13 amino acids. The CDR3 spells CASSPLALTEAFF. The DNA for the CDR3 is TGTGCCAGCAGTCCGCTGGCCCTTACTGAAGCTTTCTTT.

This rearrangement joins TRBV6-5 to TRBJ1-1; TRBD1 aligns across 7 bases. This CDR3 contains 15 residues. Germline-derived CDR1 and CDR2 are MNHEY and SVGAGI. V shed 5 bases, J shed 1 base, and the junction held 7 bases outside the gene matches. CDR3 sequence: CASSLQGPGNTEAFF. The CDR3 bases are TGTGCCAGCAGTCTACAGGGGCCGGGGAACACTGAAGCTTTCTTT.

This chain connects TRBV5-7 to TRBJ1-5; TRBD1 matches 11 bases. TRBV5-7 is sorted into the ORF group, with uncertain function. The ends lost 5 bases at V and 4 bases at J; junction bases unmatched: 8. The CDR3 totals 16 residues. In DNA form, the CDR3 reads TGTGCCAGCAGATACCTCCGGGACAGGGGGAATCAGCCCCAGCATTTT. This encodes CASRYLRDRGNQPQHF.

The chain couples TRBV2 to TRBJ1-6; 8 bases agree with TRBD1. This CDR3 spans 13 amino acids. Trimming took 3 bases from V and 10 from J; bases not matched to a gene: 2. Per the germline V gene, CDR1 is SNHLY and CDR2 is FYNNEI. For the CDR3, the DNA is TGTGCCAGCAGTGACAGGGGGCCCTCACCCCTCCACTTT. It translates to CASSDRGPSPLHF.

This clonotype was found a few times. The chain is built from TRBV20-1 and TRBJ2-5; 11 bases fit TRBD1. Per the germline V gene, CDR1 is DFQATT and CDR2 is SNEGSKA (reference sequence). CDR3 length: 14 residues. Trimming at V came to 5 bases and at J to 5 bases, leaving 7 bases not matched to a gene. This chain's CDR3 is CSAGRTGGKETQYF. For the CDR3, the DNA is TGCAGTGCTGGCCGGACAGGGGGCAAGGAGACCCAGTACTTC.

This rearrangement joins TRBV10-2 to TRBJ2-7, with D possibly called TRBD1 or TRBD2 (6 bases each). The CDR3 has 16 amino acids. The germline CDR1 and CDR2 sequences are WSHSY and SAAADI. V lost 8 bases, J lost 4 bases, and 24 bases lay in between. Here the CDR3 reads CASRRGGPYPGYEQYF. The CDR3 nucleotides are TGCGCCAGCCGCCGAGGGGGGCCGTACCCCGGGTACGAGCAGTACTTC.

The gene calls are TRBV28 and TRBJ2-1; 9 positions match TRBD2. Germline V gene lookup returns CDR1 MDHEN and CDR2 SYDVKM. The J segment lost 8 bases and the V segment lost 3 bases, leaving 8 bases of the junction unmatched. The CDR3 loop spans 15 amino acids. The CDR3 is CASSFKLAGADEQFF. In nucleotides, the CDR3 is TGTGCCAGCAGTTTTAAACTAGCGGGCGCTGATGAGCAGTTCTTC.